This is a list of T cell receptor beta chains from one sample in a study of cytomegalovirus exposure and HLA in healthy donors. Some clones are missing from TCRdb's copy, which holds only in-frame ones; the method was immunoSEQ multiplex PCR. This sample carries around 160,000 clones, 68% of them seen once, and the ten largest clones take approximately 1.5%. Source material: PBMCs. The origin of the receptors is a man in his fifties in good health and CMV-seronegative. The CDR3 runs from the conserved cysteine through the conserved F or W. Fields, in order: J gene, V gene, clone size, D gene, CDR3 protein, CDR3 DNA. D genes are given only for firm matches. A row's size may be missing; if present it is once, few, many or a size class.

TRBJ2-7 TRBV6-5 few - CASSPGENYEQYF TGTGCCAGCAGTCCAGGGGAGAACTACGAGCAGTACTTC
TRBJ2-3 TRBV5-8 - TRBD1 CASSLEGTGGDTQYF TGTGCCAGCAGCTTGGAAGGGACAGGGGGGGATACGCAGTATTTT
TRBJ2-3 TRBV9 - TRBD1 CASSGQGATDTQYF TGTGCCAGCAGCGGCCAGGGGGCGACAGATACGCAGTATTTT
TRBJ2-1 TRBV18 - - CASSPGGPYNEQFF TGTGCCAGCTCACCGGGAGGTCCCTACAATGAGCAGTTCTTC
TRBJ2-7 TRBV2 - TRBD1 CASSPGQGTYEQYF TGTGCCAGCAGTCCAGGACAGGGAACCTACGAGCAGTACTTC
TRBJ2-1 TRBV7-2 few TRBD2 CASSPAGTSGGEQFF TGTGCCAGCAGCCCAGCCGGGACTAGCGGGGGGGAGCAGTTCTTC
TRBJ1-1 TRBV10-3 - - CAISESSPQGAFF TGTGCCATCAGTGAGTCAAGTCCACAGGGAGCTTTCTTT
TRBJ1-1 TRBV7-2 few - CASSQSGRVDEAFF TGTGCCAGCAGCCAATCAGGGCGCGTTGACGAAGCTTTCTTT
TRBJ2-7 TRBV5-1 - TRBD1 CASSLAGGPQGAVSYEQYF TGCGCCAGCAGCTTGGCCGGGGGGCCACAGGGGGCGGTTTCCTACGAGCAGTACTTC
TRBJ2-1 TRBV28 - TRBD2 CASSLYVAGDLGEQFF TGTGCCAGCAGTTTATATGTAGCGGGGGATCTTGGTGAGCAGTTCTTC
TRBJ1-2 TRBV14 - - CASSHDSSYGYTF TGTGCCAGCAGCCACGACAGTTCCTATGGCTACACCTTC
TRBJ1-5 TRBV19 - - CASSIKGLSNQPQHF TGTGCCAGTAGTATTAAGGGGTTAAGCAATCAGCCCCAGCATTTT
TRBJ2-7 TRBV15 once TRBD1 CATSREIDRDNEQYF TGTGCCACCAGCAGAGAGATCGACAGGGATAACGAGCAGTACTTC
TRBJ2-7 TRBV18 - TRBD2 CASSPPTSGDYEQYF TGTGCCAGCTCACCACCGACTAGCGGGGACTACGAGCAGTACTTC
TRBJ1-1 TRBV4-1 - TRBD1 CASSHPGRGFTEAFF TGCGCCAGCAGCCATCCGGGCAGGGGGTTCACTGAAGCTTTCTTT
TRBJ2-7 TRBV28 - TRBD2 CASKRPGLAGAYEQYF TGTGCCAGCAAACGGCCGGGACTAGCGGGGGCCTACGAGCAGTACTTC
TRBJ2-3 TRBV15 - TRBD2 CATSSKISGERDTQYF TGTGCCACCAGCTCGAAGATTAGCGGGGAGAGAGATACGCAGTATTTT
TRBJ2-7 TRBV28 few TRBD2 CASRNPGLAPYEQYF TGTGCCAGCAGGAATCCGGGACTAGCGCCCTACGAGCAGTACTTC
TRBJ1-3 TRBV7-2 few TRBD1 CASSLGGQGRNTIYF TGTGCCAGCAGCTTAGGGGGACAGGGCCGAAACACCATATATTTT
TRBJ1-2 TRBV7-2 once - CASSQDSANYGYTF TGTGCCAGCAGCCAGGACAGTGCTAACTATGGCTACACCTTC
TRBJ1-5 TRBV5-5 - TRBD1 CASSLLGQVNQPQHF TGTGCCAGCAGCTTGTTGGGACAGGTCAATCAGCCCCAGCATTTT
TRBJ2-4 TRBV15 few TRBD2 CATSRGAPGGVENIQYF TGTGCCACCAGCAGAGGGGCTCCCGGGGGGGTGGAAAACATTCAGTACTTC
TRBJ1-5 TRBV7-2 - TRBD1 CASSWDSRINQPQHF TGTGCCAGCAGCTGGGACAGTAGAATCAATCAGCCCCAGCATTTT
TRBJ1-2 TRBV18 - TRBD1 CASSLSSSGTGNYGYTF TGTGCCAGCTCTCTTTCTTCCTCCGGGACAGGAAACTATGGCTACACCTTC
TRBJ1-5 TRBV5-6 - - CASSLAFPGGRGNQPQHF TGTGCCAGCAGCTTGGCATTCCCTGGAGGGAGAGGCAATCAGCCCCAGCATTTT